The next 5 T cell receptor beta chains were all read from a single sample in a study of cytomegalovirus exposure and HLA in healthy donors. A multiplex PCR was run with 60 Vbeta primers and 13 Jbeta primers. Clones were sequenced by immunoSEQ multiplex PCR, and TCRdb holds only the in-frame ones, with some missing. There are about 140,000 clones in the sample; 80% occur only once, and around 5% lies in the top ten. Material for sequencing was PBMCs. The receptors were sampled from a male donor in good health and CMV-seronegative.

This clone was seen once. This chain uses TRBV9 with TRBJ1-1; unclear D gene. The V gene lost 0 bases and the J gene lost 1 base, with 10 bases spanning the gap. The germline V gene has CDR1 SGDLS and CDR2 YYNGEE. There are 15 residues in the CDR3. CDR3 sequence reads: CASSVAGNRNTEAFF. CDR3 DNA sequence: TGTGCCAGCAGCGTAGCTGGAAACAGGAACACTGAAGCTTTCTTT.

The CDR3 DNA follows: TGTGCCAGCAGCGAAACAGGGGGCCACGAGCAGTACTTC. Protein: CASSETGGHEQYF. The chain is built from TRBV7-6 and TRBJ2-7; 9 bases are a match to TRBD1. Trimming removed 5 bases from V and 5 bases from J; junction bases left unmatched: 4. This CDR3 is 13 amino acids long. From germline, CDR1 is SGHVS and CDR2 FNYEAQ. Complete variable domain (other parts from reference TRBV7-6 and TRBJ2-7): GAGVSQSPRYKVTKRGQDVALRCDPISGHVSLYWYRQALGQGPEFLTYFNYEAQQDKSGLPNDRFSAERPEGSISTLTIQRTEQRDSAMYRCASSETGGHEQYFGPGTRLTVT.

V gene TRBV5-1 combines with J gene TRBJ1-6, with a weak D call TRBD1 (5 bases). The CDR3 covers 15 residues. The V end lost 3 bases, the J end lost 6 bases, and 13 bases lay between the germline ends. Per the germline V gene, CDR1 is SGHRS and CDR2 is YFSETQ. In nucleotides, the CDR3 is TGCGCCAGCAGCTCTACGGGACTTTCTAATTCACCCCTCCACTTT. It translates to CASSSTGLSNSPLHF.

The chain is built from TRBV28 and TRBJ1-5; 8 bases agree with TRBD1. Per the germline V gene, CDR1 is MDHEN and CDR2 is SYDVKM. The CDR3 loop spans 16 amino acids. With V trimmed by 3 bases and J by 5 bases, 9 bases remained unmatched. CDR3 DNA sequence: TGTGCCAGCAGTTTCAACGCAGGGGGCATGCATCAGCCCCAGCATTTT. This gives the protein CASSFNAGGMHQPQHF. Full variable domain (outside the CDR3, taken from reference TRBV28 and TRBJ1-5): DVKVTQSSRYLVKRTGEKVFLECVQDMDHENMFWYRQDPGLGLRLIYFSYDVKMKEKGDIPEGYSVSREKKERFSLILESASTNQTSMYLCASSFNAGGMHQPQHFGDGTRLSIL.

The chain couples TRBV7-9 to TRBJ2-7; D is possibly TRBD2 (6 bases). CDR1 and CDR2 from the germline V gene are SEHNR and FQNEAQ (reference sequence). The CDR3 extends over 14 amino acids. Between the trimmed V and J ends, which lost 1 base and 0 bases, there was a span of 7 bases. The CDR3 DNA reads TGTGCCAGCAGCTTAGGCGGGGTCTCCTACGAGCAGTACTTC. Residues: CASSLGGVSYEQYF.